This T cell receptor (beta chain) was found in a study of T-cell reconstitution after alpha-beta-depleted transplantation in children. This CDR3 spans 16 amino acids. The germline V gene encodes CDR1 LNHNV and CDR2 YYDKDF (reference sequence). J lost 9 bases, V lost 0 bases, and 11 bases had no gene match. As it was prepared, the TCRbeta library received unique molecular identifiers. TCRdb independently ran MiXCR on the PCR reads; one entry per CDR3 protein. The sample yields about 420,000 distinct CDR3 sequences, about 11% seen once. The sequence derives from a human donor who donated a stem cell graft to a child with acute myeloid leukemia. The J gene is TRBJ2-1, the V gene TRBV15, with TRBD2 matching over 7 bases. The sequences come from PBMCs from the stem cell graft donor, collected from the stem cell graft. In DNA form, the CDR3 reads TGTGCCACCAGCAGAGATCGGCTGGCGGGAGAGGGTGAGCAGTTCTTC. This sequence encodes CATSRDRLAGEGEQFF.